This T cell receptor (beta chain) was sequenced during a study of T cell clonotyping in hematopoietic cell transplantation. From germline, CDR1 is GTSNPN and CDR2 SVGIG (reference sequence). CDR3 length equals 15 residues. Trimming at V came to 3 bases and at J to 5 bases, leaving 7 bases not matched to a gene. Time point meaning: recipient sample about 28 days before transplant, after cytoreduction. Assay: immunoSEQ multiplex PCR; the TCRdb copy retains only in-frame clones and omits some. The table has 35,000 to 45,000 clones, 90% to 95% seen once; the top ten hold around 1.5%. This receptor was obtained from a middle-aged man with chronic myeloid leukemia. Some clones in this sample may be carry-over from other donors' samples. Source: peripheral blood mononuclear cells, taken before stem cell transplant. The chain links TRBV30 to TRBJ2-2, with 9 bases fitting TRBD1. CDR3 bases: TGTGCCTGGAGCGCCGGGACAGGGATAACCGGGGAGCTGTTTTTT. This sequence encodes CAWSAGTGITGELFF.